These 11 T cell receptor beta chains were sequenced from one sample in a study of regulatory T cells in long-lasting Graves disease. The time point was: persistent/refractory GD, antithyroid drugs over 5 years with positive TRAb. The TCR library was prepared using RNA isolated from PBMCs. Building of the TCR beta libraries involved iRepertoire HTBI primers and Arm-PCR of CDR3 regions. TCRdb fed the multiplex PCR reads into MiXCR, producing one record per CDR3 protein. This repertoire shows 400,000 to 500,000 distinct CDR3 sequences, more than 20% found once; its top ten account for 6.5% to 10%. Sequencing used peripheral blood mononuclear cells (PBMCs), obtained when the disease was refractory, from a patient treated with antithyroid drugs. These receptors were collected from a female donor with Graves disease.

The sample holds many counts of this clonotype. The chain couples TRBV6-5 to TRBJ1-2; 7 bases align to TRBD1. From germline, CDR1 is MNHEY and CDR2 SVGAGI. V dropped 0 bases and J dropped 2; count of bases not matched to a gene: 3. The CDR3 covers 15 residues. DNA of the CDR3: TGTGCCAGCAGTTACTCCAGGGGGAGGAACTATGGCTACACCTTC. Protein sequence: CASSYSRGRNYGYTF.

This chain joins TRBV6-1 and TRBJ2-7; the D is unclear. Germline CDR1 is MNHNS and CDR2 is SASEGT. V gave up 8 bases and J gave up 11 bases, with 13 bases separating them. This CDR3 is 10 amino acids long. CDR3 sequence (DNA): TGTGCCAGCGGATCACCCATCGAGTACTTC. Amino acids: CASGSPIEYF.

This clonotype was seen ten or more times. This chain uses TRBV6-1 with TRBJ2-7; 9 bases fit TRBD2. V lost 6 bases to trimming and J lost 3 bases; unmatched junction nucleotides: 24. The germline gives CDR1 MNHNS, CDR2 SASEGT. CDR3 length: 20 amino acids. This CDR3 is CASSEIAGARLPHRFYEQYF. CDR3 nucleotides: TGTGCCAGCAGCGAAATAGCGGGAGCCCGACTTCCACACCGTTTCTACGAGCAGTACTTC.

This clonotype was counted at least ten times. The chain is built from TRBV10-3 and TRBJ2-7; 10 positions match TRBD2. The germline CDR1 and CDR2 sequences are ENHRY and SYGVKD. Unmatched junction bases numbered 4, after V lost 10 bases and J lost 1 base. This CDR3 region has 13 residues. CDR3 DNA: TGTGCCACAGGGACTAGCGTTTCCTACGAGCAGTACTTC. Its translation is CATGTSVSYEQYF.

The CDR3 nucleotides are TGCGCCAGCAGCCAAGATATAAATGAAGATACGCAGTATTTT. Translated: CASSQDINEDTQYF. The chain employs TRBV4-1 and TRBJ2-3; D call uncertain. Deletions cut 0 bases from V and 5 bases from J, with 9 bases between. This CDR3 region has 14 residues. The germline V gene has CDR1 MGHRA and CDR2 YSYEKL.

This clonotype appeared a few times. The rearrangement links TRBV28 to TRBJ2-3, with TRBD1 as a possible D gene (5 bases). V was clipped by 3 bases and J by 7 bases, with 14 bases between them. Germline V gene sequence: CDR1 MDHEN, CDR2 SYDVKM. The CDR3 loop spans 14 amino acids. CDR3 sequence (DNA): TGTGCCAGCAGTTTGGAGACAGCACGATATACGCAGTATTTT. Protein product: CASSLETARYTQYF.

This clonotype was found many times. The chain uses TRBV6-1 and TRBJ2-5; D remains ambiguous. CDR1 and CDR2 (germline): MNHNS, SASEGT. V was cut by 8 bases and J by 2 bases, with 6 bases left in between. The CDR3 runs to 11 residues. The CDR3 DNA reads TGTGCCAGCGAATCGCAAGAGACCCAGTACTTC. Its protein is CASESQETQYF.

In this sample, this clonotype turned up a few times. This chain links TRBV20-1 with TRBJ2-2; 11 nucleotides agree with TRBD2. The V gene end was trimmed by 2 bases and the J gene end by 4 bases; junction bases not matched to a gene: 6. The CDR3 contains 16 residues. Germline V gene data show CDR1 as DFQATT and CDR2 as SNEGSKA (reference sequence). CDR3 nucleotides: TGCAGTGCTAGAAATGGGACTAGCGGACTCACCGGGGAGCTGTTTTTT. This translates into CSARNGTSGLTGELFF.

This clonotype was recorded at least ten times. The chain has TRBV12-3 or TRBV12-4 and TRBJ2-1; 9 nucleotides align to TRBD2. Trimming cost V 7 bases and J 10 bases; bases outside gene matches: 14. This CDR3 is 15 amino acids long. The CDR3 sequence: CASKRASGTSPEQFF. CDR3 nucleotides: TGTGCCAGCAAAAGGGCTAGCGGGACCTCCCCCGAGCAGTTCTTC.

This clonotype was seen repeatedly, ten times or more. This chain uses TRBV15 with TRBJ1-2; D is unclear. This CDR3 has 15 amino acids. Germline values: CDR1 LNHNV, CDR2 YYDKDF (reference sequence). V was trimmed by 0 bases and J by 1 base, leaving 9 bases between them. The CDR3 bases are TGTGCCACCAGCAGAGATTGGTCGAGTAACTATGGCTACACCTTC. This encodes CATSRDWSSNYGYTF.

The rearrangement joins TRBV18 to TRBJ1-1; D gene ambiguous. This CDR3 is 15 amino acids long. V lost 10 bases and J 1 base, leaving 19 bases between the germline ends. Germline CDR1 and CDR2: KGHSH and LQKENI. The CDR3 sequence: CANSRGGEKNTEAFF. CDR3 in DNA: TGTGCCAATTCTCGTGGCGGAGAAAAGAACACTGAAGCTTTCTTT.